Each of the 27 T cell receptor beta chains below was sequenced from the same sample in a study of control samples from healthy donors and cancer patients. Assay: immunoSEQ multiplex PCR; the TCRdb copy retains only in-frame clones and omits some. The profile shows about 100,000 clones, approximately 93% of them singletons. The material sequenced was blood. The receptors shown here come from a man aged 18 to 35 in good health.

The chain joins TRBV7-9 to TRBJ2-7, with TRBD1 matching over 7 bases. The CDR3 covers 16 residues. Germline CDR1 SEHNR, CDR2 FQNEAQ (reference sequence). The junction had 12 bases not matched to a gene; V was cut back by 3 bases and J by 4 bases. The CDR3 DNA sequence: TGTGCCAGCAGCTTCGGTTCCGGACAGGACGGTTACGAGCAGTACTTC. It encodes CASSFGSGQDGYEQYF.

The rearrangement links TRBV30 to TRBJ1-1; TRBD1 agrees at 7 bases. V lost 2 bases, J lost 9 bases, and 9 bases stayed unmatched. Germline CDR1 is GTSNPN and CDR2 is SVGIG (reference sequence). The CDR3 runs to 13 residues. Written as DNA, the CDR3 is TGTGCCTGGAGTCCTGGGTGGGACAGTAAAGCTTTCTTT. Translated: CAWSPGWDSKAFF.

The genes are TRBV11-3 and TRBJ2-2; 10 bases map to TRBD2. The CDR3 runs 14 residues. The germline CDR1 and CDR2 sequences are SGHNT and YENEEA. The junction had 4 bases not matched to a gene; V was cut back by 8 bases and J by 4 bases. The CDR3, as DNA: TGTGCCAGCCGTTGGACTAGCGGCACCGGGGAGCTGTTTTTT. This encodes CASRWTSGTGELFF.

The V gene is TRBV6-5, the J gene TRBJ1-4, with no clear D. The CDR3 is made up of 15 amino acids. The V gene lost 2 bases and the J gene lost 2 bases, with 9 bases spanning the gap. The germline V gene has CDR1 MNHEY and CDR2 SVGAGI. The CDR3 sequence is CASSYAGDTNEKLFF. In nucleotides, the CDR3 is TGTGCCAGCAGTTACGCCGGGGATACTAATGAAAAACTGTTTTTT.

The DNA of the CDR3 is TGTGCCACCAGAAAAGCCCCAGGAGCTAGCACAGATACGCAGTATTTT. Protein: CATRKAPGASTDTQYF. V is TRBV15 and J is TRBJ2-3; D is unresolved. Germline CDR1 is LNHNV and CDR2 is YYDKDF (reference sequence). Trimming cost V 6 bases and J 0 bases, with 16 bases left between them. The CDR3 sequence is 16 residues long. Supplemented by reference TRBV15 and TRBJ2-3, the full variable domain reads DAMVIQNPRYQVTQFGKPVTLSCSQTLNHNVMYWYQQKSSQAPKLLFHYYDKDFNNEADTPDNFQSRRPNTSFCFLDIRSPGLGDTAMYLCATRKAPGASTDTQYFGPGTRLTVL.

The chain uses TRBV2 and TRBJ1-5; tentatively, D is TRBD1 (6 bases). This CDR3 comprises 17 residues. The V end was cut by 1 base, the J end by 5 bases, with 18 bases between. CDR1 and CDR2 from the germline V gene are SNHLY and FYNNEI. This CDR3 is CASSEGTPLQGHQPQHF. For the CDR3, the DNA is TGTGCCAGCAGTGAAGGCACTCCCCTCCAGGGGCATCAGCCCCAGCATTTT.

The chain has TRBV14 and TRBJ1-1; TRBD1 might be the D (5 bases). Trimming left V 4 bases short and J 5 bases short, with 14 bases between. Germline CDR1 is SGHDN and CDR2 is FVKESK. The CDR3 covers 14 residues. The CDR3 DNA sequence: TGTGCCAGCAGCCGAGTGAGGGGTAATACTGAAGCTTTCTTT. Translation: CASSRVRGNTEAFF.

The V call is TRBV6-5, the J call TRBJ1-1, with a tentative D call TRBD1 (6 bases). Trimming took off 6 bases at V and 3 bases at J, with 17 bases between the two ends. This CDR3 has 15 residues. Germline V CDR1 and CDR2: MNHEY, SVGAGI. The CDR3 loop reads CASSLQGWRDTEAFF. In nucleotides, the CDR3 is TGTGCCAGCAGCCTACAGGGTTGGAGGGACACTGAAGCTTTCTTT.

The chain combines TRBV30 with TRBJ2-5; D remains ambiguous. V lost 7 bases to trimming and J lost 5 bases, with 11 bases between them. The CDR3 loop spans 11 amino acids. Per the germline V gene, CDR1 is GTSNPN and CDR2 is SVGIG (reference sequence). The CDR3 bases are TGTGCCTTGCTAGTGACGGAGACCCAGTACTTC. This translates into CALLVTETQYF.

V gene TRBV30 combines with J gene TRBJ2-2; 9 bases are shared with TRBD2. The CDR3 loop spans 15 amino acids. Trimming cost V 3 bases and J 5 bases; bases outside gene matches: 7. Germline CDR1 GTSNPN, CDR2 SVGIG (reference sequence). Written as DNA, the CDR3 is TGTGCCTGGAGGGTAGCGGGAGTTAGGACCGGGGAGCTGTTTTTT. This sequence encodes CAWRVAGVRTGELFF.

This chain uses TRBV6-5 with TRBJ1-1, with D possibly being TRBD1 (5 bases). Germline V gene lookup returns CDR1 MNHEY and CDR2 SVGAGI. The ends were cut back, 5 bases at V and 2 bases at J, with 12 bases in the middle. The CDR3 extends over 14 amino acids. For the CDR3, the DNA is TGTGCCAGCAGTCCACTAACAGGTAACACTGAAGCTTTCTTT. It specifies CASSPLTGNTEAFF.

The genes are TRBV4-1 and TRBJ1-6; D is perhaps TRBD1 (5 bases). With 4 bases removed from V and 0 bases from J, the gap between germline ends came to 13 bases. CDR3 size: 17 residues. Germline V lookup: CDR1 MGHRA, CDR2 YSYEKL. The CDR3 sequence is CASSPVGGGSYNSPLHF. The CDR3 DNA sequence: TGCGCCAGCAGCCCAGTTGGGGGTGGCTCCTATAATTCACCCCTCCACTTT.

The chain carries TRBV27 and TRBJ2-1; TRBD1 is a possible D gene (5 bases). CDR1 is MNHEY, CDR2 SMNVEV, per germline (reference sequence). The CDR3 runs 14 residues. Between the trimmed V and J ends, which lost 4 bases and 8 bases, there was a span of 15 bases. CDR3 loop: CASSSALQGYEQFF. Here the CDR3 DNA reads TGTGCCAGCAGTTCTGCCCTCCAGGGATATGAGCAGTTCTTC.

The V and J genes are TRBV15 and TRBJ1-5; 9 bases are shared with TRBD1. Looked up from germline, CDR1 is LNHNV and CDR2 is YYDKDF (reference sequence). V dropped 2 bases and J dropped 6; count of bases not matched to a gene: 20. This CDR3 spans 20 amino acids. CDR3 bases: TGTGCCACCAGCAGATCCCTCCAAGCCCCGGGACAGGGATCGGGTCAGCCCCAGCATTTT. Translating gives CATSRSLQAPGQGSGQPQHF. Full variable domain (missing parts from reference TRBV15 and TRBJ1-5): DAMVIQNPRYQVTQFGKPVTLSCSQTLNHNVMYWYQQKSSQAPKLLFHYYDKDFNNEADTPDNFQSRRPNTSFCFLDIRSPGLGDTAMYLCATSRSLQAPGQGSGQPQHFGDGTRLSIL.

The chain couples TRBV30 to TRBJ1-5; D unresolved. V was pared by 4 bases and J by 0 bases, with 10 bases between. Per the germline V gene, CDR1 is GTSNPN and CDR2 is SVGIG (reference sequence). The CDR3 length is 14 residues. DNA of the CDR3: TGTGCCTGGAAGGCGGGTTATAGCAATCAGCCCCAGCATTTT. Protein: CAWKAGYSNQPQHF.

CDR3 coding DNA: TGTGCCAGCAGCTTAATCCGGGACAAGAAAAACAATGAGCAGTTCTTC. Its translation is CASSLIRDKKNNEQFF. The chain couples TRBV7-3 to TRBJ2-1; a possible D gene is TRBD1 (6 bases). Between the trimmed V and J ends, which lost 1 base and 5 bases, there was a span of 15 bases. Germline lookup yields CDR1 SGHTA and CDR2 FQGTGA. The CDR3 length is 16 residues.

This rearrangement joins TRBV24-1 to TRBJ1-4, with D possibly matching TRBD1 (6 bases). Germline V gene lookup returns CDR1 KGHDR and CDR2 SFDVKD. V lost 9 bases and J lost 7, with 29 bases in between. This CDR3 has 18 residues. The CDR3 here is CATGLLTGSPRICEKLFF. For the CDR3, the DNA is TGTGCCACCGGGCTACTGACAGGTTCCCCTCGCATTTGTGAAAAACTGTTTTTT.

The gene calls are TRBV29-1 and TRBJ1-2, with D hard to call. The ends were cut back, 4 bases at V and 6 bases at J, with 9 bases in the middle. CDR3 length: 11 residues. From germline, CDR1 is SQVTM and CDR2 ANQGSEA. The CDR3 coding sequence is TGCAGCGTTGTCCGGGGTCATGGCTACACCTTC. It is translated as CSVVRGHGYTF.

The chain couples TRBV2 to TRBJ1-5; 10 positions match TRBD1. The length of the CDR3 is 15 residues. The trim removed 4 bases at V and 5 bases at J, leaving 5 bases unmatched. Per germline, CDR1 SNHLY and CDR2 FYNNEI. CDR3 bases: TGTGCCAGCAGTGTCCGGACAGGGGGTGATCAGCCCCAGCATTTT. It encodes CASSVRTGGDQPQHF.

This rearrangement joins TRBV6-5 to TRBJ2-3; D gene unclear. The CDR3 extends over 13 amino acids. Germline V gene data show CDR1 as MNHEY and CDR2 as SVGAGI. V gave up 5 bases and J gave up 4 bases, with 10 bases separating them. The CDR3 DNA follows: TGTGCCAGCAGTCGGGCCCTGGCAGATACGCAGTATTTT. This encodes CASSRALADTQYF.

The gene calls are TRBV9 and TRBJ2-5, with D possibly TRBD1 on 6 matching bases. The CDR3 consists of 15 residues. The germline V gene encodes CDR1 SGDLS and CDR2 YYNGEE. The V end lost 2 bases, the J end lost 1 base, and 12 bases lay between the germline ends. The CDR3 DNA reads TGTGCCAGCAGCGTCGACCGGGACACCCAAGAGACCCAGTACTTC. Translating it yields CASSVDRDTQETQYF.

The chain couples TRBV19 to TRBJ1-2, with TRBD1 identical over 12 bases. The germline CDR1 and CDR2 sequences are LNHDA and SQIVND (reference sequence). The length of the CDR3 is 15 residues. Germline trimming cut 4 bases from V and 7 bases from J; bases unmatched to any gene: 7. CDR3 loop: CASSRAGQGASGYTF. CDR3 nucleotide sequence: TGTGCCAGTAGTAGGGCGGGACAGGGGGCAAGTGGCTACACCTTC.

This chain uses TRBV7-6 with TRBJ1-2, with 10 bases aligning to TRBD1. The CDR3 runs 15 residues. Germline V gene sequence: CDR1 SGHVS, CDR2 FNYEAQ. The V gene end was trimmed by 2 bases and the J gene end by 8 bases; junction bases not matched to a gene: 8. Here the CDR3 DNA reads TGTGCCAGCAGCTTAAGTGTTGGGACAGGGGAAGGCTACACCTTC. It yields the protein CASSLSVGTGEGYTF. The whole variable domain, filled in from reference TRBV7-6 and TRBJ1-2, reads GAGVSQSPRYKVTKRGQDVALRCDPISGHVSLYWYRQALGQGPEFLTYFNYEAQQDKSGLPNDRFSAERPEGSISTLTIQRTEQRDSAMYRCASSLSVGTGEGYTFGSGTRLTVV.

The rearrangement joins TRBV2 to TRBJ1-1; TRBD1 aligns across 8 bases. J was trimmed by 8 bases and V by 10 bases; bases with no gene match: 9. Germline values: CDR1 SNHLY, CDR2 FYNNEI. This CDR3 comprises 12 residues. The CDR3 DNA reads as TGTGCCAACAAGACAGGGGACGGCGAAGCTTTCTTT. This sequence encodes CANKTGDGEAFF.

This chain connects TRBV25-1 to TRBJ2-1, with 9 positions matching TRBD1. The CDR3 spans 16 residues. V shed 5 bases and J 9 bases; nucleotides not matched to a gene: 14. Germline assignment: CDR1 MGHDK and CDR2 SYGVNS. This CDR3 reads CASSPWDRAGPGEQFF. CDR3 DNA: TGTGCCAGCAGTCCGTGGGACAGGGCGGGACCCGGTGAGCAGTTCTTC. The full variable domain, with the rest looked up from reference TRBV25-1 and TRBJ2-1, is EADIYQTPRYLVIGTGKKITLECSQTMGHDKMYWYQQDPGMELHLIHYSYGVNSTEKGDLSSESTVSRIRTEHFPLTLESARPSHTSQYLCASSPWDRAGPGEQFFGPGTRLTVL.

Only one count was recorded for this clone. V is TRBV5-1 and J is TRBJ1-2; 11 nucleotides match TRBD1. From germline, CDR1 is SGHRS and CDR2 YFSETQ. This CDR3 comprises 16 residues. V shed 6 bases and J 3 bases; nucleotides not matched to a gene: 10. CDR3 nucleotide sequence: TGCGCCAGCACCCGGACAGGGGGCTCGGAGGACTATGGCTACACCTTC. It is translated as CASTRTGGSEDYGYTF.

This clone was picked up one time. V and J are TRBV11-2 and TRBJ2-7; D gene ambiguous. Deletions cut 7 bases from V and 0 bases from J, with 19 bases between. This CDR3 is 16 amino acids long. Per germline, CDR1 SGHAT and CDR2 FQNNGV. The CDR3 DNA reads TGTGCCAGCAAGGTCGAACCTTCAAGGAGCTCCTACGAGCAGTACTTC. Translated, it gives CASKVEPSRSSYEQYF.